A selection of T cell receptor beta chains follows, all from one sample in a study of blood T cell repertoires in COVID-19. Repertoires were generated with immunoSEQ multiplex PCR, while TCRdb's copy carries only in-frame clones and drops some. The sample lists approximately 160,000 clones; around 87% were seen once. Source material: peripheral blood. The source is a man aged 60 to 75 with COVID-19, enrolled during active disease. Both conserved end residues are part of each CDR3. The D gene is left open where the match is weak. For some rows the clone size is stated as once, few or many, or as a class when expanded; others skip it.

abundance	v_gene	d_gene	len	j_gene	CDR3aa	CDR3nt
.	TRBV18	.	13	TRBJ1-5	CASSQGRDQPQHF	TGTGCCAGCTCTCAAGGGAGGGACCAGCCCCAGCATTTT
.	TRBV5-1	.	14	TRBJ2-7	CASSPLGRGYEQYF	TGCGCCAGCAGCCCACTGGGGCGCGGATACGAGCAGTACTTC
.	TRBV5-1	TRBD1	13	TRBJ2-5	CASQRGHQETQYF	TGCGCCAGTCAAAGGGGGCACCAAGAGACCCAGTACTTC
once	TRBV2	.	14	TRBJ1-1	CASSESWGVVKAFF	TGTGCCAGCAGTGAATCATGGGGCGTTGTGAAAGCTTTCTTT
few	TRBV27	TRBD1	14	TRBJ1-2	CASSPFRQGAGYTF	TGTGCCAGCAGCCCGTTTCGACAGGGGGCTGGCTACACCTTC
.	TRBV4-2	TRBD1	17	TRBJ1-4	CASSQEFVDRVNEKLFF	TGTGCCAGCAGCCAAGAGTTTGTAGACAGGGTTAATGAAAAACTGTTTTTT
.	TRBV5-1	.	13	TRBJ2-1	CASSLPGIHEQFF	TGCGCCAGCAGCTTGCCAGGGATCCATGAGCAGTTCTTC
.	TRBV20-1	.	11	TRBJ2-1	CSGGVYNEQFF	TGCAGTGGCGGAGTTTACAATGAGCAGTTCTTC
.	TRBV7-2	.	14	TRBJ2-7	CASSPAQTVYEQYF	TGTGCCAGCAGCCCCGCACAAACCGTCTACGAGCAGTACTTC
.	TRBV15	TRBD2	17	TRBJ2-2	CATSSKLLAGGTGELFF	TGTGCCACCAGCAGTAAATTACTAGCGGGAGGTACCGGGGAGCTGTTTTTT
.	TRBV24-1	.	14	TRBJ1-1	CATSDPSGDTEAFF	TGTGCCACCAGTGATCCGTCCGGAGACACTGAAGCTTTCTTT
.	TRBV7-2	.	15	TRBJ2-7	CASRQDKAPSYEQYF	TGTGCCAGCAGACAAGACAAGGCTCCCTCCTACGAGCAGTACTTC
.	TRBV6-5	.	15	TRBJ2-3	CASSSSLVATDTQYF	TGTGCCAGCAGTTCCTCTCTAGTCGCGACAGATACGCAGTATTTT
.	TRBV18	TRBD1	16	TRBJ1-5	CASSPDLTGGNQPQHF	TGTGCCAGCTCACCAGATCTAACAGGGGGCAATCAGCCCCAGCATTTT
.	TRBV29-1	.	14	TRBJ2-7	CSVLLGTKGYEQYF	TGCAGCGTTCTTCTGGGTACTAAAGGCTACGAGCAGTACTTC
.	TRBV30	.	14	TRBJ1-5	CAWGRRFSNQPQHF	TGTGCCTGGGGCAGGCGCTTTAGCAATCAGCCCCAGCATTTT
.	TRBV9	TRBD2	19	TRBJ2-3	CASSVASGLAGSPADTQYF	TGTGCCAGCAGCGTAGCTTCGGGACTAGCGGGATCTCCGGCAGATACGCAGTATTTT
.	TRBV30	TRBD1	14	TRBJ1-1	CAWSLQGVVTEAFF	TGTGCCTGGAGCCTACAGGGGGTAGTCACTGAAGCTTTCTTT
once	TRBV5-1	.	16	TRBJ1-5	CASSLMGGESGQPQHF	TGCGCCAGCAGCTTAATGGGGGGTGAATCAGGTCAGCCCCAGCATTTT
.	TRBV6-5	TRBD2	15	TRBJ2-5	CASRSAGTGQETQYF	TGTGCCAGCAGGTCAGCGGGGACGGGGCAAGAGACCCAGTACTTC
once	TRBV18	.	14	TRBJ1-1	CASSTRMGRDEAFF	TGTGCCAGCTCGACCCGAATGGGGAGGGATGAAGCTTTCTTT
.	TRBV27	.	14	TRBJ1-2	CASSLQEGSYGYTF	TGTGCCAGCAGTTTACAAGAGGGAAGCTATGGCTACACCTTC
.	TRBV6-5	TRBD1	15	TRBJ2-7	CASSYEGTGVTEQYF	TGTGCCAGCAGTTACGAAGGGACAGGCGTGACCGAGCAGTACTTC
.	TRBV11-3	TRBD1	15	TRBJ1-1	CASSPKGDRATEAFF	TGTGCCAGCAGCCCCAAGGGGGACAGGGCCACTGAAGCTTTCTTT
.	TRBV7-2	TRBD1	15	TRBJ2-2	CASSLGRGRSGELFF	TGTGCCAGCAGCTTGGGCAGGGGGCGCAGCGGGGAGCTGTTTTTT
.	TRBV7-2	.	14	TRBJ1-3	CASSLQGTGNTIYF	TGTGCCAGCAGCTTACAGGGTACTGGAAACACCATATATTTT
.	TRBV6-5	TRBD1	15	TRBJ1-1	CASSYSTGRWREAFF	TGTGCCAGCAGTTACTCGACAGGGAGATGGAGAGAAGCTTTCTTT
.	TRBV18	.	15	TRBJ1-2	CASSPTAGMFYGYTF	TGTGCCAGCTCCCCGACGGCGGGCATGTTCTATGGCTACACCTTC
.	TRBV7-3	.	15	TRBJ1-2	CASSSEITGSHGYTF	TGTGCCAGCAGCTCAGAAATCACAGGGTCGCACGGCTACACCTTC
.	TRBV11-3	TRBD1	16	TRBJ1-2	CASSLEGRQGNYGYTF	TGTGCCAGCAGCTTAGAGGGACGACAGGGGAACTATGGCTACACCTTC
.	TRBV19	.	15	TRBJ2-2	CASSIVGPQGAELFF	TGTGCCAGTAGTATAGTTGGACCACAGGGAGCGGAGCTGTTTTTT
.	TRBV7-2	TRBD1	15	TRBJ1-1	CASRDPGTGNTEAFF	TGTGCCAGCAGGGACCCTGGGACAGGGAACACTGAAGCTTTCTTT
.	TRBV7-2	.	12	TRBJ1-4	CASSSQGEKLFF	TGTGCCAGCAGCTCCCAGGGGGAAAAACTGTTTTTT
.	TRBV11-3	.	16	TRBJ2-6	CASSPDTYSGANVLTF	TGTGCCAGCAGTCCAGACACCTACTCTGGGGCCAACGTCCTGACTTTC
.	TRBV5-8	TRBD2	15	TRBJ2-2	CASSLDRGVPGELFF	TGTGCCAGCAGCTTGGATCGGGGGGTCCCCGGGGAGCTGTTTTTT
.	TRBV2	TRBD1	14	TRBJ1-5	CASSRQGKDQPQHF	TGTGCCAGCAGTCGACAGGGAAAAGATCAGCCCCAGCATTTT
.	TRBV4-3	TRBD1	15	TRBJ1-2	CASSQDPGQGYGYTF	TGCGCCAGCAGCCAAGATCCGGGACAGGGCTATGGCTACACCTTC
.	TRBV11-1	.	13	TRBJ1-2	CASGGGENYGYTF	TGTGCCAGCGGAGGGGGGGAGAACTATGGCTACACCTTC
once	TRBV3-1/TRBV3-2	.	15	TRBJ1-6	CASSPEGTGAPPLHF	TGTGCCAGCAGCCCGGAGGGGACGGGCGCCCCACCCCTCCACTTT
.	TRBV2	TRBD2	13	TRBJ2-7	CASNIGGAYEQYF	TGTGCCAGCAACATCGGGGGGGCCTACGAGCAGTACTTC
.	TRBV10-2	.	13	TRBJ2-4	CASSDPPTGIQYF	TGCGCCAGCAGTGACCCCCCAACCGGCATTCAGTACTTC
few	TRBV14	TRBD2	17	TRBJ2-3	CASSRLAGATSTDTQYF	TGTGCCAGCAGTCGACTAGCGGGAGCTACTAGCACAGATACGCAGTATTTT
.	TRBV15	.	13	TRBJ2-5	CATGPYAEETQYF	TGTGCCACCGGGCCTTACGCTGAAGAGACCCAGTACTTC
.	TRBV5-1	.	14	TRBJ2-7	CASSFAGRFDEQYF	TGCGCCAGCAGCTTCGCGGGCAGGTTCGACGAGCAGTACTTC
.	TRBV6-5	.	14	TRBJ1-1	CASIGGLTNTEAFF	TGTGCCAGCATTGGGGGACTTACGAACACTGAAGCTTTCTTT
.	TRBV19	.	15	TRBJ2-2	CASSIRGYNTGELFF	TGTGCCAGTAGTATTCGAGGGTATAACACCGGGGAGCTGTTTTTT
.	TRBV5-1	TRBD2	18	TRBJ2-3	CASSLYSWTSGGSDTQYF	TGCGCCAGCAGCTTATACTCCTGGACTAGCGGGGGATCAGATACGCAGTATTTT
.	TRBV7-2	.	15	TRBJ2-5	CASSILQGSRETQYF	TGTGCCAGCAGCATCCTTCAGGGATCTCGAGAGACCCAGTACTTC
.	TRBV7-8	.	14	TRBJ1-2	CASSPRSFGYGYTF	TGTGCCAGCAGCCCGCGGTCCTTCGGGTATGGCTACACCTTC
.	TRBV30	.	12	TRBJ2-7	CAADGISNEQYF	TGTGCCGCGGACGGGATCTCCAACGAGCAGTACTTC
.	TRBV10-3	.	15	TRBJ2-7	CAISERQDPAYEQYF	TGTGCCATCAGTGAAAGACAGGACCCCGCCTACGAGCAGTACTTC
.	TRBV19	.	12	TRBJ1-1	CASSISDRKAFF	TGTGCCAGTAGTATTTCCGACAGGAAAGCTTTCTTT
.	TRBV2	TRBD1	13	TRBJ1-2	CASRGTGTYGYTF	TGTGCCAGCAGGGGGACAGGGACCTATGGCTACACCTTC